A single count supports the clone carrying this T cell receptor (beta chain). The antigen is undetermined. The sample belongs to a study of post-analysis software for immune sequencing data. Background on the study: Clinical courses comprised relapsing-remitting, secondary progressive and progressive-relapsing multiple sclerosis. The study's findings and limits: The normalized Chao1 diversity of multiple sclerosis patients was significantly lower than that of controls. A handful of TRBV segments were significantly more frequent in patients than in controls. TRBV5-6, TRBV5-1 and TRBV20-1 were among these segments.

This CDR3 has 12 amino acids. V was clipped by 5 bases and J by 9 bases, with 11 bases between them. From germline, CDR1 is SGHTA and CDR2 FQGNSA. Unique molecular identifiers were present in the TCR beta cDNA libraries. MiXCR was run by TCRdb on the PCR reads, yielding one entry per CDR3 protein. The sample has fewer than 850,000 distinct CDR3 sequences, approximately 30% seen once; the top ten hold around 0.56%. The receptor comes from a girl between 5 and 17 years old with multiple sclerosis. The chain recombines TRBV7-2 with TRBJ1-5; no reliable D call. Input material: blood. The CDR3 DNA reads TGTGCCAGCAGCCCACTTTTCGGGCCCCAGCATTTT. This translates into CASSPLFGPQHF.